The 3 T cell receptor beta chains reported below all come from one sample, sequenced in a study of T cell clonality in common variable immunodeficiency. TCRdb's table, derived via immunoSEQ multiplex PCR, lists solely in-frame clones and lacks some. The counts give approximately 37,000 clones, none of them seen only once; 8% to 10% is held by the top ten. The sample taken for sequencing was peripheral blood mononuclear cells. The receptors were sampled from a person between 18 and 70 years old in good health.

This clone was picked up many times. Read coverage stops 3 residues before the CDR3 terminus; the germline J gene supplies the remainder. The gene calls are TRBV19 and TRBJ2-1; D is possibly TRBD1 (6 bases). V shed 5 bases and J shed 8 bases, with 13 bases lying between them. This CDR3 comprises 13 residues. Germline CDR1 and CDR2: LNHDA and SQIVND (reference sequence). The CDR3 region is CASSAFQGHEQFF. The CDR3 bases that were read are TGTGCCAGTAGTGCATTCCAGGGGCATGAG.

This clone was recorded many times. The sequence runs out 3 residues before the end of the CDR3; the remainder is reconstructed from the germline J gene. This chain connects TRBV5-4 to TRBJ2-1; unclear D gene. The CDR3 runs to 12 residues. Germline loops: CDR1 SGHNT, CDR2 YYREEE (reference sequence). V was shortened by 2 bases and J by 6 bases, with 6 bases between the two germline ends. The part of the CDR3 DNA that was read is TGTGCCAGCAGCTTTACGGGCAATGAG. It translates to CASSFTGNE. From start to end, the CDR3 is CASSFTGNEQFF.

This clone showed up many times. The read ends 3 residues before the CDR3 terminus; that terminus is restored from the germline J gene. The gene calls are TRBV13 and TRBJ2-1; D may be TRBD2 (6 bases). The CDR3 spans 13 residues. Between the trimmed V and J ends, which lost 4 bases and 9 bases, there was a span of 13 bases. In germline, CDR1 is PRHDT, CDR2 FYEKMQ (reference sequence). The CDR3 sequence is CASSSRLGVEQFF. The CDR3 bases that were read are TGTGCCAGCAGCTCACGACTAGGGGTTGAG.